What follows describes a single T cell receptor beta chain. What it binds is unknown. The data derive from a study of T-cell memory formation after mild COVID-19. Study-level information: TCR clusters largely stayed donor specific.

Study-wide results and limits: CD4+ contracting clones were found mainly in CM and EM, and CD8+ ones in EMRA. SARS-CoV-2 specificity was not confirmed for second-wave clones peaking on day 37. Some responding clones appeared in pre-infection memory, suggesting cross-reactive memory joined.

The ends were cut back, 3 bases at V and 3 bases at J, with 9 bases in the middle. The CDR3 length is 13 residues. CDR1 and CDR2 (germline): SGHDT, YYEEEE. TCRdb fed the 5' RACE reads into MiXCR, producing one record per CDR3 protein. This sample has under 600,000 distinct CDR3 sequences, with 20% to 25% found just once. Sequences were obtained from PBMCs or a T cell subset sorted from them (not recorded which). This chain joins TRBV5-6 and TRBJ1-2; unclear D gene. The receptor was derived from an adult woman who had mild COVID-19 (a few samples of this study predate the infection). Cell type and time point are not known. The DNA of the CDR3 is TGTGCCAGCAGCTCGAGAACTTACTATGGCTACACCTTC. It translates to CASSSRTYYGYTF.